This entry lists 10 T cell receptor beta chains sequenced from one sample in a study of monozygotic twins with inflammatory bowel disease. TCRdb re-called the 5' RACE reads, yielding one record per CDR3 amino acid sequence without DNA. Across 330,000 or so distinct CDR3 sequences, the top ten clones capture 2% to 2.5% of the sample. Sequenced material: blood. The receptor set was obtained from a human donor with ulcerative colitis or Crohn's disease, or a healthy co-twin of an affected twin (not recorded which).

The V and J genes are TRBV20-1 and TRBJ1-5. CDR1 and CDR2 (germline): DFQATT, SNEGSKA (reference sequence). The CDR3 extends over 12 amino acids. This CDR3 is CSVVGRNQPQHF.

The chain combines TRBV20-1 with TRBJ2-1. The CDR3 extends over 13 amino acids. CDR1 DFQATT and CDR2 SNEGSKA come from the germline V gene (reference sequence). CDR3 sequence: CSASGTSYNEQFF.

The chain joins TRBV18 to TRBJ2-7; TCRdb indicates TRBD1, and absent DNA this call remains unverified. Germline CDR1 reads KGHSH; CDR2 reads LQKENI. The CDR3 spans 15 residues. The CDR3 sequence is CASRVSGQGTYEQYF.

The genes are TRBV3-1 and TRBJ2-3; the D gene TCRdb calls, TRBD2, cannot be checked with no DNA. Per germline, CDR1 LGHDT and CDR2 YNNKEL (reference sequence). The CDR3 covers 13 residues. The CDR3 sequence: CASSQRGADTQYF.

The chain joins TRBV5-1 to TRBJ2-1; checking the TCRdb D call of TRBD1 is not possible without DNA. Germline loops: CDR1 SGHRS, CDR2 YFSETQ. CDR3 length: 19 residues. CDR3 loop: CASSHEDLITGPSYNEQFF.

J is TRBJ2-2 and V is TRBV5-4; without DNA, the TCRdb call of TRBD1 cannot be checked. Per the germline V gene, CDR1 is SGHNT and CDR2 is YYREEE (reference sequence). The CDR3 has 14 amino acids. CDR3: CASSGQGTTGELFF.

This chain joins TRBV11-2 and TRBJ2-7; the TCRdb D gene call, TRBD2, has no DNA to confirm it. Germline values: CDR1 SGHAT, CDR2 FQNNGV. The CDR3 loop spans 15 amino acids. The CDR3 sequence is CASSHGLAGVNEQYF. The variable domain in full, completed from reference TRBV11-2 and TRBJ2-7, reads EAGVAQSPRYKIIEKRQSVAFWCNPISGHATLYWYQQILGQGPKLLIQFQNNGVVDDSQLPKDRFSAERLKGVDSTLKIQPAKLEDSAVYLCASSHGLAGVNEQYFGPGTRLTVT.

V gene TRBV3-1 combines with J gene TRBJ2-7; absent DNA, TCRdb's TRBD2 call cannot be checked. The germline gives CDR1 LGHDT, CDR2 YNNKEL (reference sequence). There are 14 residues in the CDR3. CDR3 protein: CASSRGSGFYEQYF.

The chain links TRBV20-1 to TRBJ2-7; TCRdb's D call of TRBD2 is untestable without DNA. This CDR3 comprises 12 residues. In germline, CDR1 is DFQATT, CDR2 SNEGSKA (reference sequence). The CDR3: CSTGRGTYEQYF.

The rearrangement joins TRBV19 to TRBJ2-3; the TRBD1 assignment by TCRdb is unverifiable without DNA. Looked up from germline, CDR1 is LNHDA and CDR2 is SQIVND (reference sequence). The CDR3 is 14 amino acids. CDR3 sequence reads: CASSTRQERDTQYF.